Sequencing of this T cell receptor beta chain was carried out in a study of T cells in localized non-small cell lung cancer. This CDR3 region has 15 residues. CDR1 and CDR2 from the germline V gene are LNHDA and SQIVND (reference sequence). Trimming at V came to 5 bases and at J to 9 bases, leaving 13 bases not matched to a gene. Turning to this clone: Its antigen is not identified.

Study conclusions and caveats: Compared with tumor, uninvolved adjacent lung displayed greater T cell clonality, ranking highest overall. Among blood samples, higher T cell density accompanied longer overall survival. When the top 100 tumor clones were examined, a median roughly 62 of them also appeared in the adjacent lung, which was paired and uninvolved. Heterogeneity is still possible, as just one tumor region was sequenced.

Clones were read by immunoSEQ multiplex PCR, and TCRdb kept only the in-frame ones, dropping some. The repertoire holds around 2,900 clones, with around 22% as singletons. The chain couples TRBV19 to TRBJ2-1, with 7 positions matching TRBD1. The starting material was lung tumor tissue, obtained before any cancer treatment. The sequence was collected from a man aged 40 to 70 with stage I lung adenocarcinoma. CDR3 sequence: CASSPGQPPGSEQFF. The DNA for the CDR3 is TGTGCCAGTAGTCCGGGACAGCCCCCAGGTAGTGAGCAGTTCTTC.